These T cell receptor beta chains were read from a single sample in a study of T cell repertoires in cytomegalovirus infection. From the reads, TCRdb called clonotypes with MiXCR, one entry per CDR3 protein. The sample carries under 800,000 distinct CDR3 sequences, approximately 25% recorded once. The material sequenced was CD8+ T cells from PBMCs. The receptor source for this set is a human donor in good health (CMV status not recorded). Some clones in this sample may be carry-over from other donors' samples. CDR3s include the opening cysteine and the closing phenylalanine or tryptophan. A D gene is named only where the DNA matches it firmly. Only some rows state a clone size, as once, few, many or a class for expanded clones.

d_gene: -; abundance: many; v_gene: TRBV2; j_gene: TRBJ2-1; CDR3nt: TGTGCCAGCAGCGACAATGAGCAGTTCTTC; CDR3aa: CASSDNEQFF
d_gene: -; abundance: many; v_gene: TRBV6-2/TRBV6-3; j_gene: TRBJ2-1; CDR3nt: TGTGCCAGCAGTCTTGAGGGCCCCGGATATGATGAGCAGTTCTTC; CDR3aa: CASSLEGPGYDEQFF
d_gene: TRBD2; abundance: few; v_gene: TRBV6-5; j_gene: TRBJ2-3; CDR3nt: TGTGCCAGCAGTACCCTCCGGGGGGTGCGGACAGATACGCAGTATTTT; CDR3aa: CASSTLRGVRTDTQYF
d_gene: -; abundance: few; v_gene: TRBV28; j_gene: TRBJ2-4; CDR3nt: TGTGCCAGCAGTTTAAACTCCCCGAGGGGCATTCAGTACTTC; CDR3aa: CASSLNSPRGIQYF
d_gene: -; abundance: many; v_gene: TRBV6-6; j_gene: TRBJ2-7; CDR3nt: TGTGCCAGCAGTTACTCTCGGACAAGGGGAACCTACGAGCAGTACTTC; CDR3aa: CASSYSRTRGTYEQYF
d_gene: -; abundance: many; v_gene: TRBV7-2; j_gene: TRBJ1-2; CDR3nt: TGTGCCAGCAGCATGGGACTGAACTATGGCTACACCTTC; CDR3aa: CASSMGLNYGYTF
d_gene: -; abundance: few; v_gene: TRBV6-5; j_gene: TRBJ2-1; CDR3nt: TGTGCCAGCAGCGTATCGGGGCGATACAATGAGCAGTTCTTC; CDR3aa: CASSVSGRYNEQFF
d_gene: -; abundance: few; v_gene: TRBV7-9; j_gene: TRBJ1-1; CDR3nt: TGTGCCAGCAGTCAACTCAGATCTAACACTGAAGCTTTCTTT; CDR3aa: CASSQLRSNTEAFF
d_gene: -; abundance: few; v_gene: TRBV20-1; j_gene: TRBJ2-3; CDR3nt: TGCAGTGCTAGCCCACAGGGCACAGATACGCAGTATTTT; CDR3aa: CSASPQGTDTQYF
d_gene: TRBD1; abundance: many; v_gene: TRBV6-6; j_gene: TRBJ1-1; CDR3nt: TGTGCCAGCAGTTACTCCGGACAGGGAGGGACTGAAGCTTTCTTT; CDR3aa: CASSYSGQGGTEAFF
d_gene: -; abundance: few; v_gene: TRBV7-2; j_gene: TRBJ1-1; CDR3nt: TGTGCCAGCAGCTTATTTTCAGGGGCGGGAACTGAAGCTTTCTTT; CDR3aa: CASSLFSGAGTEAFF
d_gene: -; abundance: -; v_gene: TRBV4-1; j_gene: TRBJ2-7; CDR3nt: TGCGCCAGCAGCCAAGCCCTTAGAGGGAGCGACGAGCAGTACTTC; CDR3aa: CASSQALRGSDEQYF
d_gene: TRBD1; abundance: -; v_gene: TRBV5-6; j_gene: TRBJ2-6; CDR3nt: TGTGCCAGCAGCTCCGGGACAGGGATCTCTGGGGCCAACGTCCTGACTTTC; CDR3aa: CASSSGTGISGANVLTF
d_gene: TRBD2; abundance: few; v_gene: TRBV7-6; j_gene: TRBJ2-3; CDR3nt: TGTGCCAGCAGCGGAGACTCGGGAGCGGGGGGAGCGACAGATACGCAGTATTTT; CDR3aa: CASSGDSGAGGATDTQYF
d_gene: -; abundance: -; v_gene: TRBV12-5; j_gene: TRBJ2-3; CDR3nt: TGTGCTAGTGCCATTGGCTGGGAGAACACAGATACGCAGTATTTT; CDR3aa: CASAIGWENTDTQYF
d_gene: -; abundance: -; v_gene: TRBV6-2/TRBV6-3; j_gene: TRBJ2-1; CDR3nt: TGTGCCAGCGCAGGCTATGAGCAGTTCTTC; CDR3aa: CASAGYEQFF
d_gene: -; abundance: -; v_gene: TRBV7-9; j_gene: TRBJ2-7; CDR3nt: TGTGCCAGCAGCTTATGGGGGGACCACGAGCAGTACTTC; CDR3aa: CASSLWGDHEQYF
d_gene: -; abundance: few; v_gene: TRBV20-1; j_gene: TRBJ1-5; CDR3nt: TGCAGTGCTACCAGACCGGGTGAGGGCAATCAGCCCCAGCATTTT; CDR3aa: CSATRPGEGNQPQHF
d_gene: -; abundance: many; v_gene: TRBV7-6; j_gene: TRBJ2-1; CDR3nt: TGTGCCAGCAGCTTATCCCTCGGGCACTCCTACAATGAGCAGTTCTTC; CDR3aa: CASSLSLGHSYNEQFF
d_gene: TRBD1; abundance: -; v_gene: TRBV4-3; j_gene: TRBJ1-4; CDR3nt: TGCGCCAGCAGCCAAGCCCAGGGGGCGGAAAAACTGTTTTTT; CDR3aa: CASSQAQGAEKLFF
d_gene: -; abundance: many; v_gene: TRBV10-3; j_gene: TRBJ1-5; CDR3nt: TGTGCCATCAGTGAGTGGACAGATGATCAGCCCCAGCATTTT; CDR3aa: CAISEWTDDQPQHF
d_gene: -; abundance: -; v_gene: TRBV19; j_gene: TRBJ1-1; CDR3nt: TGTGCCAGTAGCCTTTCCCCTCGGGGGAACACTGAAGCTTTCTTT; CDR3aa: CASSLSPRGNTEAFF
d_gene: -; abundance: -; v_gene: TRBV2; j_gene: TRBJ2-3; CDR3nt: TGTGCCAGCAGTGAATGGCCGGGAGATACGCAGTATTTT; CDR3aa: CASSEWPGDTQYF
d_gene: -; abundance: -; v_gene: TRBV7-9; j_gene: TRBJ2-1; CDR3nt: TGTGCCGTACACAATGAGCAGTTCTTC; CDR3aa: CAVHNEQFF
d_gene: -; abundance: few; v_gene: TRBV13; j_gene: TRBJ2-5; CDR3nt: TGTGCCAGCAGCTCGGAGGCCGGGTTGAAGACCCAGTACTTC; CDR3aa: CASSSEAGLKTQYF
d_gene: TRBD1; abundance: many; v_gene: TRBV6-5; j_gene: TRBJ2-1; CDR3nt: TGTGCCAGCAGTTACTCAAACAGGGGAGAATACAATGAGCAGTTCTTC; CDR3aa: CASSYSNRGEYNEQFF
d_gene: TRBD1; abundance: few; v_gene: TRBV2; j_gene: TRBJ2-7; CDR3nt: TGTGCCAGGGGGACAGGGACCCACGAGCAGTACTTC; CDR3aa: CARGTGTHEQYF
d_gene: -; abundance: many; v_gene: TRBV7-8; j_gene: TRBJ2-3; CDR3nt: TGTGCCAGCAGCTTAGGGACAGCCAGCACAGATACGCAGTATTTT; CDR3aa: CASSLGTASTDTQYF